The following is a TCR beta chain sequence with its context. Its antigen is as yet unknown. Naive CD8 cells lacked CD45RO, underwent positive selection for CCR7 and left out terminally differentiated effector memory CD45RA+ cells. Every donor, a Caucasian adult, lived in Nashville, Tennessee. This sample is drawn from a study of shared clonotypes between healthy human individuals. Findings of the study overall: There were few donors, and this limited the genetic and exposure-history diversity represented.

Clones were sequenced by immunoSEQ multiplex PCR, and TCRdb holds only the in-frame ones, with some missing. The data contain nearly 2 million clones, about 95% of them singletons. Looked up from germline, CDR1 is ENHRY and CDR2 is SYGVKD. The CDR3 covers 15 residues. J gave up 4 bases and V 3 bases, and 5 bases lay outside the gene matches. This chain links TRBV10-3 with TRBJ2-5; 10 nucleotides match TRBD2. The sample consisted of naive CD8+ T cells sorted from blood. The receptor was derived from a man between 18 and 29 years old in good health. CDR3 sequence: CAISESGGAPETQYF. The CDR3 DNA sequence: TGTGCCATCAGTGAAAGCGGGGGGGCCCCAGAGACCCAGTACTTC.